This record looks at one T cell receptor beta chain sequence and its context. CD45RO-negative cells were positively selected for CCR7, leaving out terminally differentiated effector memory CD45RA+ cells. There were only Caucasian adults among the donors, and all lived in Nashville, Tennessee. Profiling relied on immunoSEQ multiplex PCR, and the TCRdb table lists in-frame clones only, not all of them. The sample holds fewer than 800,000 clones, 90% to 95% seen once. The sample comes from a study of shared clonotypes between healthy human individuals. V trimming: 3 bases; J trimming: 0 bases; junction bases outside the gene matches: 12. This CDR3 contains 17 residues. Germline V gene lookup returns CDR1 SQVTM and CDR2 ANQGSEA.

The sequence came from a young man in good health. The sequenced material came from naive CD8+ T cells sorted from blood. The rearrangement uses TRBV29-1 and TRBJ2-7; 9 nucleotides match TRBD1. CDR3: CSVEDRGPQPHSYEQYF. As DNA, the CDR3 is TGCAGCGTTGAGGACAGGGGCCCCCAACCCCACTCCTACGAGCAGTACTTC.